This TCR beta chain was sequenced for a study of blood T cell repertoires in COVID-19. Study-level background: Sites across the United States, Italy and Spain contributed samples from acute and convalescent COVID-19. In each case, the material was cDNA or gDNA derived from T cells, B-cell-depleted T cells, or PBMCs.

The Seattle patients joined while their infection was active and were tracked longitudinally afterward. In the original analysis: Amplification of reference gene primers was used by the study to estimate nucleated cell counts. TCRdb's copy holds only in-frame clones and misses some; the assay was immunoSEQ multiplex PCR. V and J calls and clone size follow that table, whereas D and trimming were derived from the DNA. The table includes a few hundred thousand clones, more than 70% detected once. Germline lookup yields CDR1 SGHVS and CDR2 FQNEAQ. Trimming cost V 1 base and J 7 bases; bases outside gene matches: 7. This CDR3 spans 16 amino acids.

The sequence was obtained from a woman aged 25-40 years with COVID-19, enrolled during active disease. The rearrangement joins TRBV7-8 to TRBJ2-1; 10 nucleotides match TRBD1. Sequencing was done on a sample of peripheral blood. CDR3 bases: TGTGCCAGCAGCTTAGGTGACAGGGGGCGCGGTAATGAGCAGTTCTTC. The encoded protein is CASSLGDRGRGNEQFF.